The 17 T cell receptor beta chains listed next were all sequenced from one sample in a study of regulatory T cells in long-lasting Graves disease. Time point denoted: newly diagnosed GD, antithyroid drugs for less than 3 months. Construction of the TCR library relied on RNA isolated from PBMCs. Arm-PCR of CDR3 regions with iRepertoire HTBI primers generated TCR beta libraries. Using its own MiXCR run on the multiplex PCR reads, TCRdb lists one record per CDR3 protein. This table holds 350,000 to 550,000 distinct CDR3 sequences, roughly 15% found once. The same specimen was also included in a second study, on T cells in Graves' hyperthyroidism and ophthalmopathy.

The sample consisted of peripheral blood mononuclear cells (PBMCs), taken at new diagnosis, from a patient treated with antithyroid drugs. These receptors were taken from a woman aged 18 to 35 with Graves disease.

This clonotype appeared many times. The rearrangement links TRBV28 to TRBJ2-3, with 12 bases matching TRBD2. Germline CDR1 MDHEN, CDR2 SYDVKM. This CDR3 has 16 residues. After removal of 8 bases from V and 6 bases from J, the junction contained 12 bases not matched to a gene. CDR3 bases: TGTGCCAGCGACCAACCCCTAGCGGGAGGGATGGATACGCAGTATTTT. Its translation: CASDQPLAGGMDTQYF.

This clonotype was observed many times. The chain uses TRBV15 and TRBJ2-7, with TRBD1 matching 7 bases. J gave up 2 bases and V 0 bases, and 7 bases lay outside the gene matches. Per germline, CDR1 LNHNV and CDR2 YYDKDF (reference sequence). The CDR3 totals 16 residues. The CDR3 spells CATSRDRTGVTYEQYF. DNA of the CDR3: TGTGCCACCAGCAGAGACCGGACAGGCGTCACCTACGAGCAGTACTTC.

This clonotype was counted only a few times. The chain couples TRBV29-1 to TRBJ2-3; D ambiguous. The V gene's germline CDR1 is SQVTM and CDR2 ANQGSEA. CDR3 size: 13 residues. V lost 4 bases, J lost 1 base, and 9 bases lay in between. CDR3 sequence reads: CSVGSGGTDTQYF. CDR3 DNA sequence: TGCAGCGTTGGGTCCGGAGGCACAGATACGCAGTATTTT.

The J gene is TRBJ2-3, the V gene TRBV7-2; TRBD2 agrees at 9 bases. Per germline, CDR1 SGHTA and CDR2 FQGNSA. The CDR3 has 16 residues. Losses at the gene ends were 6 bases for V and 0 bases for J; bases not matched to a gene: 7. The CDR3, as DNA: TGTGCCAGCAGTCTCGGGGGACTAGCTAGCACAGATACGCAGTATTTT. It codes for CASSLGGLASTDTQYF.

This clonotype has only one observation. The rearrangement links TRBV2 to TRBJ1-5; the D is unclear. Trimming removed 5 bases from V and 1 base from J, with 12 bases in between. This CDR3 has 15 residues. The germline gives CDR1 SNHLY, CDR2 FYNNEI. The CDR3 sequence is CASSREDRSNQPQHF. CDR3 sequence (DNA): TGTGCCAGCAGTCGCGAGGATAGGAGCAATCAGCCCCAGCATTTT.

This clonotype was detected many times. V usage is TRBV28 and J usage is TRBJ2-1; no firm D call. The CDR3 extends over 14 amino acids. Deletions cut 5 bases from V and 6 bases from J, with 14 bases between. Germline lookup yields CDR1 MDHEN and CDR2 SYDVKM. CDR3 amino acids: CASSPFLQANEQFF. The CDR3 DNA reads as TGTGCCAGCAGTCCGTTCCTCCAAGCCAATGAGCAGTTCTTC.

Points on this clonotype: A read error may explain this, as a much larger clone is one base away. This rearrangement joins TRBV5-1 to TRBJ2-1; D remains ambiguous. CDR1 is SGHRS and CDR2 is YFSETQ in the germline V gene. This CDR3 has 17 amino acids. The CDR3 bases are TGCGCCAGCAACTTGGCCAGGCACAGCTTCTCCTACAATGAGCAGTTCTTC. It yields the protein CASNLARHSFSYNEQFF.

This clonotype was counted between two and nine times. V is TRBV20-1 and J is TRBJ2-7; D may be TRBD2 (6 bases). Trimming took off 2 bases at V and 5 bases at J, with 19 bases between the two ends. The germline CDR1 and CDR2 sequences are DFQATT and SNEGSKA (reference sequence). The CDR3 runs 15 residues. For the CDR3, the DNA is TGCAGTGCTAGACCCCGGGCGGGGAGGTGGGACGAGCAGTACTTC. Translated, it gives CSARPRAGRWDEQYF.

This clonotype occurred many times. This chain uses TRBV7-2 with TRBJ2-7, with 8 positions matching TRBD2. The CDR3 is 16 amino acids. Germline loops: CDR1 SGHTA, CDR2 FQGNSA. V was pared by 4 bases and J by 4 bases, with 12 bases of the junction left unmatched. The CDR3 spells CASSSQTSSGSYEQYF. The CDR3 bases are TGTGCCAGCAGCTCACAAACCTCCAGCGGGAGTTACGAGCAGTACTTC. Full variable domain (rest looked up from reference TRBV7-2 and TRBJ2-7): GAGVSQSPSNKVTEKGKDVELRCDPISGHTALYWYRQSLGQGLEFLIYFQGNSAPDKSGLPSDRFSAERTGGSVSTLTIQRTQQEDSAVYLCASSSQTSSGSYEQYFGPGTRLTVT.

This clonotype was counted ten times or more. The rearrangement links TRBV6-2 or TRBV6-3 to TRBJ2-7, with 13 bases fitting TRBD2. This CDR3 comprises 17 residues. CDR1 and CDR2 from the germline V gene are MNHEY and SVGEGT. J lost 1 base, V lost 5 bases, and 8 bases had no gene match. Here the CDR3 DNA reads TGTGCCAGCAGTGAAAGGTGGACTAGCGGGAGTTCCTACGAGCAGTACTTC. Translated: CASSERWTSGSSYEQYF.

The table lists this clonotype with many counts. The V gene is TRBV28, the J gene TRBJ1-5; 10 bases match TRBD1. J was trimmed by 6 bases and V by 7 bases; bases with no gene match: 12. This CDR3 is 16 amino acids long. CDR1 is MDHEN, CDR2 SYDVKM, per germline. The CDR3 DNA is TGTGCCAGCAAAGGTCGGGACAGGGGTTTCGGTCAGCCCCAGCATTTT. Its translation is CASKGRDRGFGQPQHF.

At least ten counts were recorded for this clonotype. This CDR3 is CASSPGQGGYTEAFF. CDR3 bases: TGCGCCAGCAGCCCGGGACAGGGAGGATACACTGAAGCTTTCTTT. The rearrangement links TRBV5-1 to TRBJ1-1, with TRBD1 matching over 9 bases. J lost 3 bases, V lost 4 bases, and 7 bases had no gene match. CDR1 and CDR2 (germline): SGHRS, YFSETQ. The CDR3 runs to 15 residues.

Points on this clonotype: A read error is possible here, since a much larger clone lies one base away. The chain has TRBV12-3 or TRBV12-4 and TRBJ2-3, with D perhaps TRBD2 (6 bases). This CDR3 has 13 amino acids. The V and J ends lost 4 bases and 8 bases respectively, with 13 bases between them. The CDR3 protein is CASSSGTPGTQYF. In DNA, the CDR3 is TGTGCCAGCAGTTCAGGGACTCCTGGTACGCAGTATTTT.

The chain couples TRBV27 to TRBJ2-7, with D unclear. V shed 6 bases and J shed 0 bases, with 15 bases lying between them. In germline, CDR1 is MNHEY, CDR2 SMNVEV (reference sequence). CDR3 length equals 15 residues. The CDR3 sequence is CASRPRGAVSYEQYF. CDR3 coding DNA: TGTGCCAGCAGACCCCGAGGTGCGGTCTCCTACGAGCAGTACTTC.

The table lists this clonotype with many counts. CDR3 DNA sequence: TGCAGTGCCCCTCTAGCGGGAGGATACGAGCAGTACTTC. Translating gives CSAPLAGGYEQYF. This sequence joins TRBV20-1 and TRBJ2-7; 11 bases are a match to TRBD2. The CDR3 loop spans 13 amino acids. CDR1 is DFQATT and CDR2 is SNEGSKA in the germline V gene (reference sequence). The ends lost 6 bases at V and 4 bases at J; junction bases unmatched: 5.

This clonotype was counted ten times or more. The CDR3 here is CASSLETALSTDTQYF. The DNA for the CDR3 is TGTGCCAGCAGCTTAGAAACAGCCCTAAGCACAGATACGCAGTATTTT. The chain uses TRBV11-2 and TRBJ2-3, with D unresolved. CDR1 is SGHAT and CDR2 is FQNNGV in the germline V gene. V was clipped by 0 bases and J by 0 bases, with 10 bases between them. The CDR3 runs 16 residues.

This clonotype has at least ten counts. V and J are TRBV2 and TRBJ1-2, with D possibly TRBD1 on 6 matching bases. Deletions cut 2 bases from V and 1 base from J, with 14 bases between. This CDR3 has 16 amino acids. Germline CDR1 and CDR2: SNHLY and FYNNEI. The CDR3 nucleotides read TGTGCCAGCAGTGAATGGCAGGGGCAAATTAACTATGGCTACACCTTC. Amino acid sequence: CASSEWQGQINYGYTF.